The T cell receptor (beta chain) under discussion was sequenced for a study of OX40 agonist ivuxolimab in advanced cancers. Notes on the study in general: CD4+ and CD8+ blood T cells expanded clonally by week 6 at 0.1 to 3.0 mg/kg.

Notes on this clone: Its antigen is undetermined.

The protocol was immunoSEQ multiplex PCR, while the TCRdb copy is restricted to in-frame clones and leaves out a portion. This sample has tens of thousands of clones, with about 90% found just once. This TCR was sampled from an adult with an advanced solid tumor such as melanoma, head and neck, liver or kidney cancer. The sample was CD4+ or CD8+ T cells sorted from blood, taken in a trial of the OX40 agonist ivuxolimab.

CDR3 protein: CASSEGGPRDEQYF. The CDR3 DNA reads TGCGCCAGCAGTGAAGGGGGGCCGAGGGACGAGCAGTACTTC. The chain uses TRBV10-1 and TRBJ2-7; D possibly matches TRBD1 or TRBD2 (6 bases each). Germline V lookup: CDR1 WNHNN, CDR2 SYGVQD (reference sequence). Trimming took 3 bases from V and 5 from J, leaving 14 bases between them. This CDR3 is built from 14 residues.